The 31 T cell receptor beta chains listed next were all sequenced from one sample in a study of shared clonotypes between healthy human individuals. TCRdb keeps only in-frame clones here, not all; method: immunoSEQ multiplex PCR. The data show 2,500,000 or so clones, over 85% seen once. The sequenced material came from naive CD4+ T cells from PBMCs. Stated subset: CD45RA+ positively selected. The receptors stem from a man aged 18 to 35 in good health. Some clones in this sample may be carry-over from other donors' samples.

The CDR3 nucleotides read TGCGCCACCAGGATCTACAAGGATACGCAGTATTTT. Translation gives CATRIYKDTQYF. The chain employs TRBV5-1 and TRBJ2-3; D is uncertain. V was clipped by 9 bases and J by 6 bases, with 14 bases between them. From germline, CDR1 is SGHRS and CDR2 YFSETQ. The CDR3 contains 12 residues.

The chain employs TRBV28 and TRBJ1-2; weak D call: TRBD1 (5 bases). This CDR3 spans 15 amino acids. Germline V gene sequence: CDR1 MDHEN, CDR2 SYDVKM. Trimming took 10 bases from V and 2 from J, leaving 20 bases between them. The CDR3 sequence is CAITPGTGGNYGYTF. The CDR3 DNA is TGTGCCATCACCCCGGGTACAGGAGGAAACTATGGCTACACCTTC.

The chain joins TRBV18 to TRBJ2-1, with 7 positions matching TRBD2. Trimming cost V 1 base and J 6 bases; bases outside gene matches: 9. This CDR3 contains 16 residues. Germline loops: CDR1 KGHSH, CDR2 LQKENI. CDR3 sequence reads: CASSPLIGEGRNEQFF. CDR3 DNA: TGTGCCAGCTCACCACTTATTGGGGAGGGCCGCAATGAGCAGTTCTTC. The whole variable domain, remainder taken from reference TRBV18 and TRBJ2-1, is NAGVMQNPRHLVRRRGQEARLRCSPMKGHSHVYWYRQLPEEGLKFMVYLQKENIIDESGMPKERFSAEFPKEGPSILRIQQVVRGDSAAYFCASSPLIGEGRNEQFFGPGTRLTVL.

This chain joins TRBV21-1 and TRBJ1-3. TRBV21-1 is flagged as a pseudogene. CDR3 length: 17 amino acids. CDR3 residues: CAIASNRGVHSGNTIYF. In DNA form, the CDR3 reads TGTGCCATTGCGAGCAACCGAGGGGTTCACTCTGGAAACACCATATATTTT.

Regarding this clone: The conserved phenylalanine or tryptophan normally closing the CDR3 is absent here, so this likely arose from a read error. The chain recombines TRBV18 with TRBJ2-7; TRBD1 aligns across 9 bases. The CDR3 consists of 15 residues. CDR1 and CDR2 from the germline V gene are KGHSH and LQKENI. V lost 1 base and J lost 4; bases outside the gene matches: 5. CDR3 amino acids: CASSPRDRVSYEQYL. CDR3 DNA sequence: TGTGCCAGCTCACCACGGGACAGGGTGAGTTACGAGCAGTACCTC.

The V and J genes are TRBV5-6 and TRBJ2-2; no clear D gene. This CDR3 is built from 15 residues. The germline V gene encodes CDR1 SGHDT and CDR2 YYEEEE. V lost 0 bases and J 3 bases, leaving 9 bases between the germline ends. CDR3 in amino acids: CASSLVRRDTGELFF. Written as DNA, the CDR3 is TGTGCCAGCAGCTTGGTCAGGAGAGACACCGGGGAGCTGTTTTTT.

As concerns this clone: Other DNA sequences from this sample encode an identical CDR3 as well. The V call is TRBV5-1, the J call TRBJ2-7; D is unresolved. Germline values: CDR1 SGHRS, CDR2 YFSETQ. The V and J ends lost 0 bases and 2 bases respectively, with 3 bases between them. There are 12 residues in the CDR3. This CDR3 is CASSLGTYEQYF. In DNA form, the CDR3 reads TGCGCCAGCAGCTTGGGCACCTACGAGCAGTACTTC.

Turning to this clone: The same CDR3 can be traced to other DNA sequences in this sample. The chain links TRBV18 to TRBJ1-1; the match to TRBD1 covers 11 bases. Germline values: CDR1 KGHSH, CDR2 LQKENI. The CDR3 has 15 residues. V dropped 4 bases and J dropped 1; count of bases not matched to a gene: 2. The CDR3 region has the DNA TGTGCCAGCTCACTGGGACAGGGGGGGAACACTGAAGCTTTCTTT. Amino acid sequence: CASSLGQGGNTEAFF. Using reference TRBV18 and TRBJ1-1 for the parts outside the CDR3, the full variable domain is NAGVMQNPRHLVRRRGQEARLRCSPMKGHSHVYWYRQLPEEGLKFMVYLQKENIIDESGMPKERFSAEFPKEGPSILRIQQVVRGDSAAYFCASSLGQGGNTEAFFGQGTRLTVV.

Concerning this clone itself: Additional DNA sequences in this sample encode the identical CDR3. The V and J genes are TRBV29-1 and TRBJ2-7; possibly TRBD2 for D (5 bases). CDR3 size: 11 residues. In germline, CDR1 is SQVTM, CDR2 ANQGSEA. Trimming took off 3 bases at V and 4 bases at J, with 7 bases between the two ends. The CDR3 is CSVDSGYEQYF. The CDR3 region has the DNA TGCAGCGTTGATTCGGGATACGAGCAGTACTTC.

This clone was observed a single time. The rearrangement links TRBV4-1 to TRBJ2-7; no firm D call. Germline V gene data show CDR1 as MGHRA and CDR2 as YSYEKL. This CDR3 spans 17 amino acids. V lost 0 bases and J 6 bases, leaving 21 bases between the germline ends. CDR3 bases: TGCGCCAGCAGCCAAGACCGGCGTAGCTATTCGGTCGCCGAGCAGTACTTC. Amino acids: CASSQDRRSYSVAEQYF.

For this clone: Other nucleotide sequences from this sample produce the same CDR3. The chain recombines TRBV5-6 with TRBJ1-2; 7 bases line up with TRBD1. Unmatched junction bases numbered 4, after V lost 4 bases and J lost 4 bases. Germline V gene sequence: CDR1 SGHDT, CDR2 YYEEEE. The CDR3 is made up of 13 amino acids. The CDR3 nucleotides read TGTGCCAGCAGCCTCAGGGGGGGCTATGGCTACACCTTC. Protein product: CASSLRGGYGYTF.

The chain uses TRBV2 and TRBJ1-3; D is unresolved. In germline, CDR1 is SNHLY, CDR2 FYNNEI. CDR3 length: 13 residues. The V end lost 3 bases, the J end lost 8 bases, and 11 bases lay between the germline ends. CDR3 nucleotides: TGTGCCAGCAGTGAGGGTTTCGGGCACACCATATATTTT. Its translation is CASSEGFGHTIYF.

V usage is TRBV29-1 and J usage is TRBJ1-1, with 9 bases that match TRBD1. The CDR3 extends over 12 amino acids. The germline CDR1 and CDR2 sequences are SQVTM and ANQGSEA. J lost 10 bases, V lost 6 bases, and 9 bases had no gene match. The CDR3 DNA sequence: TGCAGCGTGGACAGGGGCCTAGTAATAGCTTTCTTT. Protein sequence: CSVDRGLVIAFF.

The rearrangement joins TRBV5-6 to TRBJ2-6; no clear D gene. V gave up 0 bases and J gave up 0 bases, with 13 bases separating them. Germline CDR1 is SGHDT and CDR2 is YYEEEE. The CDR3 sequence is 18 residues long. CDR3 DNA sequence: TGTGCCAGCAGCTTGGCCGCGAGACTTTACTCTGGGGCCAACGTCCTGACTTTC. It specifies CASSLAARLYSGANVLTF.

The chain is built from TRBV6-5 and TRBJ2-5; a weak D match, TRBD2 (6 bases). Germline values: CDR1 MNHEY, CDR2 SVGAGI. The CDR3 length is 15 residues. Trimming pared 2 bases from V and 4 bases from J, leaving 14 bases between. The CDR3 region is CASSYGGFRSETQYF. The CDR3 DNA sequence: TGTGCCAGCAGTTACGGGGGGTTTAGATCAGAGACCCAGTACTTC.

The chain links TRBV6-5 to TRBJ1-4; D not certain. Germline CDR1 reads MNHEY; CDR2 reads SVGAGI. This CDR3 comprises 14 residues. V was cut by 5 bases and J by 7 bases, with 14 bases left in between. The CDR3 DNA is TGTGCCAGCAGTGGACGTGGAGGAAGTGAAAAACTGTTTTTT. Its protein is CASSGRGGSEKLFF.

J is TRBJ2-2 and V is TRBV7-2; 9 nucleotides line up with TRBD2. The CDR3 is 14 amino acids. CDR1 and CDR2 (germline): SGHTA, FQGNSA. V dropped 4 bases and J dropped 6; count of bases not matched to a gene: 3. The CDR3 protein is CASSSLAGAGELFF. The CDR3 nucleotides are TGTGCCAGCAGCTCCTTAGCGGGAGCCGGGGAGCTGTTTTTT.

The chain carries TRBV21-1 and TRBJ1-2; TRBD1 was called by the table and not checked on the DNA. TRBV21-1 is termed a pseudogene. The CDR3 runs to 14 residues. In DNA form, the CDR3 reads TGTGCCAGCAGCAAAGCGGGCCGGCAATATGGCTACACCTTC. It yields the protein CASSKAGRQYGYTF.

The CDR3 DNA reads as TGTGCCAGCAGCCGCCGCCGGGACACCCTGGATGGGCAGTACTTC. Translating it yields CASSRRRDTLDGQYF. V and J are TRBV27 and TRBJ2-7, with a possible D match to TRBD1 (6 bases). V dropped 6 bases and J dropped 9 bases, with 24 bases sitting between them. The CDR3 covers 15 residues. The germline V gene has CDR1 MNHEY and CDR2 SMNVEV (reference sequence).

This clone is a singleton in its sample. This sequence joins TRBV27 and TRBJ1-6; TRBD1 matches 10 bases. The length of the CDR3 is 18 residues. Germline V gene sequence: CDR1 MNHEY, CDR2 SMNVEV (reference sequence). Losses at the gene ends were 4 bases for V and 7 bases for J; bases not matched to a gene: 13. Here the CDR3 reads CASSSPPTGGLGNSPLHF. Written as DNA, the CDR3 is TGTGCCAGCAGTTCCCCCCCGACAGGGGGCCTTGGCAATTCACCCCTCCACTTT.

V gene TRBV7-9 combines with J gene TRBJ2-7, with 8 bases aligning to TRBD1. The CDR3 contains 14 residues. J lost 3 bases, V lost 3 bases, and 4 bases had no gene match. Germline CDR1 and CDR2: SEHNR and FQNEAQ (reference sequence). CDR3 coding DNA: TGTGCCAGCAGCTTCCAGGGGGCGGGCTACGAGCAGTACTTC. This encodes CASSFQGAGYEQYF.

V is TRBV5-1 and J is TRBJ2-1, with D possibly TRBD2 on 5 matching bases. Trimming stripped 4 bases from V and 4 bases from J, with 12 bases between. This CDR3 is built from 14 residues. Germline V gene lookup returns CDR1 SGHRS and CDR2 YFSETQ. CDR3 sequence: CASSLDWRYNEQFF. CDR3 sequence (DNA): TGCGCCAGCAGCCTAGACTGGAGGTACAATGAGCAGTTCTTC.

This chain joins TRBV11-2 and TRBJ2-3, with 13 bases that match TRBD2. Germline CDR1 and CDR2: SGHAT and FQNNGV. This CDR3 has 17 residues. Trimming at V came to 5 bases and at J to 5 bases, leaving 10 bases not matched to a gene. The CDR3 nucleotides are TGTGCCAGCAGCCCCAGGGGAACTAGCGGGAGGGGAGATACGCAGTATTTT. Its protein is CASSPRGTSGRGDTQYF.

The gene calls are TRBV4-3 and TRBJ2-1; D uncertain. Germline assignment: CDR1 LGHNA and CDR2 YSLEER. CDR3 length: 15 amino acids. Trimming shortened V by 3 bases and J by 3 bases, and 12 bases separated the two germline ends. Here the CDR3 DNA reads TGCGCCAGCAGCCACTATCGGTCGGGCTACAATGAGCAGTTCTTC. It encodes CASSHYRSGYNEQFF.

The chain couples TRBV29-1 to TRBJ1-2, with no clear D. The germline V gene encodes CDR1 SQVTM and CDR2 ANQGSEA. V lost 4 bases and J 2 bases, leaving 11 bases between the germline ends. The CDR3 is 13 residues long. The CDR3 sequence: CSVGGANNYGYTF. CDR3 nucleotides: TGCAGCGTTGGGGGAGCGAACAACTATGGCTACACCTTC.

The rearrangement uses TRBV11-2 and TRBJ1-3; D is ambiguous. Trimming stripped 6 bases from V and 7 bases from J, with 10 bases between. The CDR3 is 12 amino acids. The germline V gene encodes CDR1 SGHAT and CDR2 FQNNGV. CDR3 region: CASSYDRNTIYF. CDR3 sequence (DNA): TGTGCCAGCAGTTATGACCGGAACACCATATATTTT.

CDR3 amino acids: CASVFYTGELFF. DNA for the CDR3: TGTGCCAGCGTTTTTTACACCGGGGAGCTGTTTTTT. The rearrangement uses TRBV7-2 and TRBJ2-2; D gene ambiguous. Germline V gene sequence: CDR1 SGHTA, CDR2 FQGNSA. V was clipped by 8 bases and J by 3 bases, with 7 bases between them. The CDR3 length is 12 residues. Together with reference TRBV7-2 and TRBJ2-2, the CDR3 gives the full variable domain: GAGVSQSPSNKVTEKGKDVELRCDPISGHTALYWYRQSLGQGLEFLIYFQGNSAPDKSGLPSDRFSAERTGGSVSTLTIQRTQQEDSAVYLCASVFYTGELFFGEGSRLTVL.

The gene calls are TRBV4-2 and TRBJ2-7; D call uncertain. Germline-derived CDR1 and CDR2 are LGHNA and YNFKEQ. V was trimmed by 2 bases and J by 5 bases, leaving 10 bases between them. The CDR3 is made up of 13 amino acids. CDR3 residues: CASSQPLSHEQYF. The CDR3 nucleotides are TGTGCCAGCAGCCAACCTTTATCTCACGAGCAGTACTTC.

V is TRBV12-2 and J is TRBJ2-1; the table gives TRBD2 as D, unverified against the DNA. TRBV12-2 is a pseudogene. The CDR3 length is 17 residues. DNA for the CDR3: TGTGCAAGTCGCGCCCCTCCTAGCGGAAGGCGAAGGAATGAGCAGTTCTTC. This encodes CASRAPPSGRRRNEQFF.

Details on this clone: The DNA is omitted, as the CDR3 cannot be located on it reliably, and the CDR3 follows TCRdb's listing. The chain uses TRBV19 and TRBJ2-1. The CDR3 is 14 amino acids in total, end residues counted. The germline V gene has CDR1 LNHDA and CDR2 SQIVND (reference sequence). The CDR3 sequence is CASTSAPQLGEQFF.

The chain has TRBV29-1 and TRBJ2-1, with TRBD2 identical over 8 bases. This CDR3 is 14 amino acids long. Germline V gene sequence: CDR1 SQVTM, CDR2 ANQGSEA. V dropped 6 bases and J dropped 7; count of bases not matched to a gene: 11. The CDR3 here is CSVGREALWNEQFF. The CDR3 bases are TGCAGCGTCGGGCGGGAGGCCTTATGGAATGAGCAGTTCTTC.